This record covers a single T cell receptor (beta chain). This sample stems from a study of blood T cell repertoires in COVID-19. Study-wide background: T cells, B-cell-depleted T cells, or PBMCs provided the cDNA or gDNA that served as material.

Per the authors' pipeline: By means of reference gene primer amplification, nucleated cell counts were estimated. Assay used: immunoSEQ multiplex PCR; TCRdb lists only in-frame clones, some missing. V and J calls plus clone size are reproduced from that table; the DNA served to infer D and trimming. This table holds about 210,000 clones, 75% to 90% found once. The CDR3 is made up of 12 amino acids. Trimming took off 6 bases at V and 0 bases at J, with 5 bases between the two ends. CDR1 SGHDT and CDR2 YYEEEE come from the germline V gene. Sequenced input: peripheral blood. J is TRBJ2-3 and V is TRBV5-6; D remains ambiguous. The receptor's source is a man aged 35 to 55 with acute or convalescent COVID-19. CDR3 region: CASTSSTDTQYF. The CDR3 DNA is TGTGCCAGCACCTCGAGCACAGATACGCAGTATTTT.